The present T cell receptor (beta chain) was sequenced within a study of T-cell reconstitution after alpha-beta-depleted transplantation in children. General study findings and limits: Roughly two months post-transplant, alpha-beta T cells reportedly originated from several hundred graft clones that had expanded.

The TCRbeta library incorporated unique molecular identifiers. TCRdb independently ran MiXCR on the PCR reads; one entry per CDR3 protein. This repertoire shows about 440,000 distinct CDR3 sequences, roughly 44% found once; its top ten account for roughly 27%. Comments on this clonotype: The antigen is not known.

The CDR3 totals 13 residues. Trimming left V 5 bases short and J 6 bases short, with 10 bases between. CDR1 and CDR2 (germline): LNHNV, YYDKDF (reference sequence). The sequenced sample was PBMCs, obtained before TCRalphabeta/CD19-depleted stem cell transplant. The gene calls are TRBV15 and TRBJ2-2; D gene unclear. This clonotype originated in a girl aged 2-10 years with aplastic anemia, due to receive a stem cell transplant. The CDR3 nucleotides are TGTGCCACCAGCGCACGCCTGGCCGGGGAGCTGTTTTTT. Translated, it gives CATSARLAGELFF.